Below, 2 T cell receptor beta chains from the same sample are listed, as sequenced in a study of T cell changes during pregnancy in multiple sclerosis. Sequencing used immunoSEQ multiplex PCR; TCRdb keeps in-frame clones, though not all of them. This sample has 38,000 or so clones; about 95% occur once, and the top ten carry under 0.5%. The source material was CD4+ T cells from peripheral blood mononuclear cells, sampled in the second trimester of pregnancy. Receptors were obtained from a female donor with multiple sclerosis, enrolled in a pregnancy study.

The rearrangement joins TRBV28 to TRBJ2-7; 8 bases align to TRBD1. From germline, CDR1 is MDHEN and CDR2 SYDVKM. The CDR3 length is 16 residues. The V gene end was trimmed by 4 bases and the J gene end by 1 base; junction bases not matched to a gene: 9. The CDR3 bases are TGTGCCAGCAGTTCCCACCGACAGGGGTCGTCCTACGAGCAGTACTTC. Translating gives CASSSHRQGSSYEQYF.

This chain joins TRBV5-1 and TRBJ2-1; perhaps TRBD1 as D (6 bases). The V end lost 3 bases, the J end lost 5 bases, and 9 bases lay between the germline ends. Per germline, CDR1 SGHRS and CDR2 YFSETQ. The CDR3 is 13 residues long. The CDR3 bases are TGCGCCAGCAGCTCGGACAGTAACAATGAGCAGTTCTTC. Translating gives CASSSDSNNEQFF.